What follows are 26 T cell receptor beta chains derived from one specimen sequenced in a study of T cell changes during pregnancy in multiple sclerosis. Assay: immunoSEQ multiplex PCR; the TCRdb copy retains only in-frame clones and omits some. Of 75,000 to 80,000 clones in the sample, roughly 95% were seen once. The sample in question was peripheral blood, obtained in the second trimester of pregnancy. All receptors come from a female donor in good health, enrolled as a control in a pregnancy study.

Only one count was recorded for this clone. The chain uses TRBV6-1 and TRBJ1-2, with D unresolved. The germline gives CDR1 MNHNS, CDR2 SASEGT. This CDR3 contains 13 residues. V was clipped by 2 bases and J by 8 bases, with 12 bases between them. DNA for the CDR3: TGTGCCAGCAGTGAAACGCGGGATGGAGGCTACACCTTC. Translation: CASSETRDGGYTF.

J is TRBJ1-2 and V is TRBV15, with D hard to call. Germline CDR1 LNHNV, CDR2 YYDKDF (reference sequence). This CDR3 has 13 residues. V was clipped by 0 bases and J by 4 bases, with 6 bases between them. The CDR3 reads CATSRDPGYGYTF. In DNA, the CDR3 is TGTGCCACCAGCAGAGACCCGGGCTATGGCTACACCTTC.

The CDR3 is CAWGPISQGSGNTIYF. DNA of the CDR3: TGTGCCTGGGGACCGATCTCACAGGGCTCTGGAAACACCATATATTTT. The V and J genes are TRBV30 and TRBJ1-3; weak D call: TRBD1 (6 bases). Germline CDR1 reads GTSNPN; CDR2 reads SVGIG (reference sequence). The CDR3 has 16 residues. Trimming stripped 5 bases from V and 0 bases from J, with 17 bases between.

CDR3: CAWTARLASTEAFF. CDR3 DNA sequence: TGTGCCTGGACCGCCAGACTCGCGAGCACTGAAGCTTTCTTT. V gene TRBV30 combines with J gene TRBJ1-1; D call uncertain. This CDR3 is built from 14 residues. Germline-derived CDR1 and CDR2 are GTSNPN and SVGIG (reference sequence). Trimming cost V 4 bases and J 4 bases, with 16 bases left between them. Combining the CDR3 with reference TRBV30 and TRBJ1-1 gives the whole variable domain SQTIHQWPATLVQPVGSPLSLECTVEGTSNPNLYWYRQAAGRGLQLLFYSVGIGQISSEVPQNLSASRPQDRQFILSSKKLLLSDSGFYLCAWTARLASTEAFFGQGTRLTVV.

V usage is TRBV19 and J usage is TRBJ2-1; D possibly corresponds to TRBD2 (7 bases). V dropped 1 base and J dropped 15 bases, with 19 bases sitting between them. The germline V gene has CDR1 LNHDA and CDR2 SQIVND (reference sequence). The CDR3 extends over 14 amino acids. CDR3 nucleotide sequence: TGTGCCAGTAGTATAGCTAGGCGGGGGCTTGACCCGTTCTTC. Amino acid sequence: CASSIARRGLDPFF.

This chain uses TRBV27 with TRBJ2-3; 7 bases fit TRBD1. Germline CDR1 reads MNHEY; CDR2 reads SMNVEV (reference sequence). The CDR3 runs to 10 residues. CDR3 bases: TGTGCAACAGGGGTGGGCGCGCAGTATTTT. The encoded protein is CATGVGAQYF.

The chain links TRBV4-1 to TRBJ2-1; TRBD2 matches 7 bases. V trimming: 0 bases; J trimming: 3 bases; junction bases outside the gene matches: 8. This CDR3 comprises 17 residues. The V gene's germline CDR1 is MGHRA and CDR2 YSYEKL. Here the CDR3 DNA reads TGCGCCAGCAGCCAAGATGAGCACGGGGGGAACTACAATGAGCAGTTCTTC. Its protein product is CASSQDEHGGNYNEQFF.

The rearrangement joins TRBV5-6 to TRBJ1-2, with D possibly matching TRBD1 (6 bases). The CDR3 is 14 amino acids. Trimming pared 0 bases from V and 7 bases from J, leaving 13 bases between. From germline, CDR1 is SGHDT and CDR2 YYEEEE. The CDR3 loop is CASSLATTGSGYTF. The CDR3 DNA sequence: TGTGCCAGCAGCTTGGCAACTACAGGGTCTGGCTACACCTTC.

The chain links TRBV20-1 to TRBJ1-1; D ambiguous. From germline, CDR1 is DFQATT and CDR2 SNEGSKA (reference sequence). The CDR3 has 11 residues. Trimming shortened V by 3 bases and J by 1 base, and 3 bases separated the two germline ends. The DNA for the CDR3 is TGCAGTGCTAGCGGGAACACTGAAGCTTTCTTT. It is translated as CSASGNTEAFF.

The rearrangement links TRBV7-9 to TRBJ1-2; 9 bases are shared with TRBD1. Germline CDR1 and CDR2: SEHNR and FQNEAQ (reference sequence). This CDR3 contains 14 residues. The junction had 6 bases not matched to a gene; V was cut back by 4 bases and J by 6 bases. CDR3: CASSSVGTGNGYTF. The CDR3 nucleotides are TGTGCCAGCAGCTCAGTAGGGACAGGGAATGGCTACACCTTC.

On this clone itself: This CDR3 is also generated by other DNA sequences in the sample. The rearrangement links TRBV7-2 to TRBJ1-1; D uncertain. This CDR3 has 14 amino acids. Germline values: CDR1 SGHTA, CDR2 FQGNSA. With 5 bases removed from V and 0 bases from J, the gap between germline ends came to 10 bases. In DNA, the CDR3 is TGTGCCAGCAGCCCCCTCGGTTTGAACACTGAAGCTTTCTTT. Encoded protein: CASSPLGLNTEAFF.

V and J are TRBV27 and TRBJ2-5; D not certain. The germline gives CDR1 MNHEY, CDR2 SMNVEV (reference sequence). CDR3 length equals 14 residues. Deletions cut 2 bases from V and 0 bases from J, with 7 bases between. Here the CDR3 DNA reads TGTGCCAGCAGTTTAGTCGCGGACCAAGAGACCCAGTACTTC. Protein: CASSLVADQETQYF.

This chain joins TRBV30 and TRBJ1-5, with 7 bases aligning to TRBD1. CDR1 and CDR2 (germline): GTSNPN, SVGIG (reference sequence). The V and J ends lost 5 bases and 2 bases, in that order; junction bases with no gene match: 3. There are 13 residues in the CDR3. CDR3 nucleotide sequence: TGTGCCTGGCGACAGGGAGGCAATCAGCCCCAGCATTTT. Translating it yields CAWRQGGNQPQHF.

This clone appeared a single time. The CDR3: CASSLEGAGGYTF. CDR3 DNA sequence: TGCGCCAGCAGCCTAGAGGGGGCGGGCGGCTACACCTTC. The chain links TRBV4-3 to TRBJ1-2, with 7 bases matching TRBD1. This CDR3 is 13 amino acids long. V was pared by 4 bases and J by 8 bases, with 7 bases of the junction left unmatched. In germline, CDR1 is LGHNA, CDR2 YSLEER.

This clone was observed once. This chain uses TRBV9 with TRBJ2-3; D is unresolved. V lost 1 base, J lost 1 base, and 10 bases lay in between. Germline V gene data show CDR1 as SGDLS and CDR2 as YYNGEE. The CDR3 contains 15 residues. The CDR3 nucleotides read TGTGCCAGCAGCGTAAAGGAGATGGGCACAGATACGCAGTATTTT. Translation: CASSVKEMGTDTQYF.

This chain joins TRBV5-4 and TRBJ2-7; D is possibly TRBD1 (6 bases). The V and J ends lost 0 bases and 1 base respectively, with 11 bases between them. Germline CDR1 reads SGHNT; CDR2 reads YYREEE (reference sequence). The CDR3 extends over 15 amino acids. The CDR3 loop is CASSLGTDYSYEQYF. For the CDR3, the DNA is TGTGCCAGCAGCTTGGGGACAGATTATTCCTACGAGCAGTACTTC.

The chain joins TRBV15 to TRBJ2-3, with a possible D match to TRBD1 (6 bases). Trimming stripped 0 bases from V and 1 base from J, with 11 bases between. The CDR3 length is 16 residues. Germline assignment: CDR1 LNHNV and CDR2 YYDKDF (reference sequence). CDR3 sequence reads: CATSRDAKGGTDTQYF. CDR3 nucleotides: TGTGCCACCAGCAGAGATGCTAAGGGGGGCACAGATACGCAGTATTTT.

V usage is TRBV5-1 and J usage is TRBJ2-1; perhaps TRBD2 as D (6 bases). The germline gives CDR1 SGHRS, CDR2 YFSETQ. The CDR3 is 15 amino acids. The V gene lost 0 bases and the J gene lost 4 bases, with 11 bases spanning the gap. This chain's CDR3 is CASSLAPGEYNEQFF. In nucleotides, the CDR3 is TGCGCCAGCAGCTTGGCCCCGGGGGAATACAATGAGCAGTTCTTC.

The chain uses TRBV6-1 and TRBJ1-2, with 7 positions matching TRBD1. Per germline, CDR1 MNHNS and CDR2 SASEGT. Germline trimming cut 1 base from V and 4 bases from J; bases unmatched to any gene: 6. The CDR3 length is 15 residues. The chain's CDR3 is CASSEVAGGSYGYTF. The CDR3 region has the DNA TGTGCCAGCAGTGAAGTAGCAGGGGGTAGCTATGGCTACACCTTC.

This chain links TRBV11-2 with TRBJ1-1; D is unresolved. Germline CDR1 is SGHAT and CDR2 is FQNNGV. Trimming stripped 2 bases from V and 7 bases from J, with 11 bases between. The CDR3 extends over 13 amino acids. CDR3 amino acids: CASSLLRENEAFF. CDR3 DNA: TGTGCCAGCAGCTTACTGCGAGAAAATGAAGCTTTCTTT.

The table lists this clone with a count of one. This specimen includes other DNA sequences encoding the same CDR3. The CDR3 protein is CASSAGGGNTEAFF. The CDR3 DNA sequence: TGTGCCAGCAGCGCCGGTGGGGGGAATACTGAAGCTTTCTTT. The chain is built from TRBV9 and TRBJ1-1, with TRBD1 as a possible D gene (5 bases). V lost 3 bases and J lost 5, with 14 bases in between. The V gene's germline CDR1 is SGDLS and CDR2 YYNGEE. The CDR3 length is 14 residues.

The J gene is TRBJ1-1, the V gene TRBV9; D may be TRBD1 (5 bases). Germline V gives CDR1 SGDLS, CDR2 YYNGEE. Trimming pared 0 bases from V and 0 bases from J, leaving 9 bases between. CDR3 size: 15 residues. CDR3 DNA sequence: TGTGCCAGCAGCGTAGAAGGGGTGATGAACACTGAAGCTTTCTTT. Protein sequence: CASSVEGVMNTEAFF.

CDR3 coding DNA: TGCGCCAGCAGCTTGGCCCCAGGAAACACTGAAGCTTTCTTT. Translation gives CASSLAPGNTEAFF. This chain connects TRBV5-1 to TRBJ1-1; D gene uncertain. The CDR3 is 14 amino acids. Trimming took off 0 bases at V and 2 bases at J, with 8 bases between the two ends. Germline V gives CDR1 SGHRS, CDR2 YFSETQ.

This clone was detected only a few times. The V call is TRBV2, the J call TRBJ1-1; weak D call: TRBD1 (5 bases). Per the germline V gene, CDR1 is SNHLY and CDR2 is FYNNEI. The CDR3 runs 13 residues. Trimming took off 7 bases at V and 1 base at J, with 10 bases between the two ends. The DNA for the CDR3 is TGTGCCAGCAATCCTCAGGGGAACACTGAAGCTTTCTTT. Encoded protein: CASNPQGNTEAFF.

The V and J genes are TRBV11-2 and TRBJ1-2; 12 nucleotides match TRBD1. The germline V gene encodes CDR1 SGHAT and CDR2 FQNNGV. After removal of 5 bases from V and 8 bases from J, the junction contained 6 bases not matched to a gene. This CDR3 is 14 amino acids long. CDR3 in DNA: TGTGCCAGCAGCCCGGGACAGGGGGCGTGGGGCTACACCTTC. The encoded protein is CASSPGQGAWGYTF.

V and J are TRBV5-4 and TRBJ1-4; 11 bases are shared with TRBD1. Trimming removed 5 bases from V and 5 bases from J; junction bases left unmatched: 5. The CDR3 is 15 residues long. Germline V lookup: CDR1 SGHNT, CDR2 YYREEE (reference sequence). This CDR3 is CASRSGTGGNEKLFF. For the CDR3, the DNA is TGTGCCAGCAGATCCGGGACAGGGGGAAATGAAAAACTGTTTTTT. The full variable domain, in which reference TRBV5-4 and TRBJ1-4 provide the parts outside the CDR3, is ETGVTQSPTHLIKTRGQQVTLRCSSQSGHNTVSWYQQALGQGPQFIFQYYREEENGRGNFPPRFSGLQFPNYSSELNVNALELDDSALYLCASRSGTGGNEKLFFGSGTQLSVL.